The 10 T cell receptor beta chains below all came from one sample that was sequenced in a study of PD-1 blockade in classical Hodgkin lymphoma. Brentuximab vedotin exposure varied among the patients, all of whom had relapsed after autologous stem cell transplantation. The data were produced by immunoSEQ multiplex PCR, yet TCRdb's version contains in-frame clones alone and is incomplete. The table lists under 110,000 clones, roughly 90% of them singletons. The sequenced sample was peripheral blood mononuclear cells (PBMCs), obtained before the second cycle of nivolumab. These receptors originate from a human donor with classical Hodgkin lymphoma.

The chain carries TRBV29-1 and TRBJ1-1, with D possibly TRBD1 on 5 matching bases. The CDR3 has 15 amino acids. The V and J ends lost 2 bases and 2 bases respectively, with 15 bases between them. Germline CDR1 is SQVTM and CDR2 is ANQGSEA. DNA of the CDR3: TGCAGCGTTGAAAGCTATCCAGGGTCAAACACTGAAGCTTTCTTT. Translation gives CSVESYPGSNTEAFF.

This rearrangement joins TRBV12-5 to TRBJ1-1; D is perhaps TRBD1 (6 bases). CDR3 length: 15 residues. V was trimmed by 1 base and J by 6 bases, leaving 15 bases between them. The germline gives CDR1 LGHNT, CDR2 FRNRAP. CDR3 sequence (DNA): TGTGCTAGTGGTTTGGGGGCTGGGGGGCAGCCTGAAGCTTTCTTT. It encodes CASGLGAGGQPEAFF.

V gene TRBV30 combines with J gene TRBJ2-2; D tentatively reads TRBD1 or TRBD2 (5 bases each). With 1 base removed from V and 0 bases from J, the gap between germline ends came to 12 bases. This CDR3 spans 16 amino acids. In germline, CDR1 is GTSNPN, CDR2 SVGIG (reference sequence). CDR3 amino acids: CAWSGGTLPNTGELFF. The CDR3, as DNA: TGTGCCTGGAGTGGGGGGACCCTCCCGAACACCGGGGAGCTGTTTTTT.

The chain combines TRBV19 with TRBJ1-5; perhaps TRBD1 as D (6 bases). The V gene's germline CDR1 is LNHDA and CDR2 SQIVND (reference sequence). Trimming took off 3 bases at V and 5 bases at J, with 8 bases between the two ends. CDR3 size: 13 residues. CDR3 residues: CASSMGADQPQHF. CDR3 DNA sequence: TGTGCCAGTAGTATGGGGGCTGATCAGCCCCAGCATTTT.

This clone occurred once. This chain joins TRBV19 and TRBJ1-6; tentative D call: TRBD1 (5 bases). Per germline, CDR1 LNHDA and CDR2 SQIVND (reference sequence). V was clipped by 3 bases and J by 3 bases, with 21 bases between them. This CDR3 is built from 19 residues. CDR3 sequence (DNA): TGTGCCAGTAGTATCAACTCTTTGGGACTCCCGAACTATAATTCACCCCTCCACTTT. Protein sequence: CASSINSLGLPNYNSPLHF.

This rearrangement joins TRBV11-2 to TRBJ2-7; D might be TRBD1 (5 bases). The V end was cut by 3 bases, the J end by 6 bases, with 12 bases between. The germline gives CDR1 SGHAT, CDR2 FQNNGV. There are 13 residues in the CDR3. The CDR3 DNA follows: TGTGCCAGCAGCTTCGTTCCAAGGGGCGAGCAGTACTTC. As protein: CASSFVPRGEQYF.

The chain has TRBV30 and TRBJ1-3, with D possibly being TRBD1 (5 bases). Germline V gene data show CDR1 as GTSNPN and CDR2 as SVGIG (reference sequence). Deletions cut 2 bases from V and 4 bases from J, with 12 bases between. This CDR3 is built from 14 residues. CDR3 amino acids: CAWSPFGAGNTIYF. CDR3 DNA: TGTGCCTGGAGTCCCTTCGGGGCGGGAAACACCATATATTTT.

The chain recombines TRBV19 with TRBJ2-2; 11 bases align to TRBD1. The J segment lost 5 bases and the V segment lost 5 bases, leaving 7 bases of the junction unmatched. Germline CDR1 and CDR2: LNHDA and SQIVND (reference sequence). CDR3 size: 16 residues. CDR3 in DNA: TGTGCCAGTAGTTCGCGGACAGGGGGCGGGACCGGGGAGCTGTTTTTT. This gives the protein CASSSRTGGGTGELFF.

The rearrangement joins TRBV4-3 to TRBJ2-2; unclear D gene. Trimming cost V 0 bases and J 5 bases, with 7 bases left between them. From germline, CDR1 is LGHNA and CDR2 YSLEER. The CDR3 is 14 amino acids. The CDR3: CASSQDWGTGELFF. In nucleotides, the CDR3 is TGCGCCAGCAGCCAAGATTGGGGTACCGGGGAGCTGTTTTTT.

This rearrangement joins TRBV2 to TRBJ1-5; D ambiguous. The CDR3 sequence is 11 residues long. Germline lookup yields CDR1 SNHLY and CDR2 FYNNEI. V gave up 3 bases and J gave up 6 bases, with 3 bases separating them. The CDR3 spells CASSESQPQHF. The CDR3 coding sequence is TGTGCCAGCAGTGAGTCTCAGCCCCAGCATTTT. The variable domain in full, completed from reference TRBV2 and TRBJ1-5, reads EPEVTQTPSHQVTQMGQEVILRCVPISNHLYFYWYRQILGQKVEFLVSFYNNEISEKSEIFDDQFSVERPDGSNFTLKIRSTKLEDSAMYFCASSESQPQHFGDGTRLSIL.